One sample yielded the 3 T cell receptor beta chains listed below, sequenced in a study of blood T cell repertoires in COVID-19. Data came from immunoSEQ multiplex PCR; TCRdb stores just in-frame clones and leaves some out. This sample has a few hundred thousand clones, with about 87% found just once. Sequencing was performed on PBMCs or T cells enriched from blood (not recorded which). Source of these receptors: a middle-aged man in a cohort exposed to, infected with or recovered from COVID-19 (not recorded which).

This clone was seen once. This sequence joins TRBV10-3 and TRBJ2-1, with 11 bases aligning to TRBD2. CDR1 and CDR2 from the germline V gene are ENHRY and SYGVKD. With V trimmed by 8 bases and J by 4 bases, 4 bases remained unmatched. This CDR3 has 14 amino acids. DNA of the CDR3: TGTGCCATCGGCGGACTAGCGGGTTACAATGAGCAGTTCTTC. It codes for CAIGGLAGYNEQFF.

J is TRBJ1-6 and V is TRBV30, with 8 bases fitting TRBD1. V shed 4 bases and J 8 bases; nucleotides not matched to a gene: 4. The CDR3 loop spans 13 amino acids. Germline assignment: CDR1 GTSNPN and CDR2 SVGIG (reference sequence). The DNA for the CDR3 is TGTGCCTGGACTTCAGGGGGCGATTCACCCCTCCACTTT. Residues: CAWTSGGDSPLHF.

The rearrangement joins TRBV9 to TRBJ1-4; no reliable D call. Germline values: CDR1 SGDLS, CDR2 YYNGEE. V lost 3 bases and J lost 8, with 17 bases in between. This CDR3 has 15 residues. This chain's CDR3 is CASSANTGSTEKLFF. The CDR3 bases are TGTGCCAGCAGCGCGAACACCGGGTCGACCGAAAAACTGTTTTTT.